The 27 T cell receptor beta chains presented below share a single source sample, sequenced in a study of T cell repertoires in cytomegalovirus infection. What these receptors recognize is not known. TCRdb analysed the reads with MiXCR anew, one entry per CDR3 protein. The table lists under 300,000 distinct CDR3 sequences, 20% to 25% of them singletons, with approximately 19% in the top ten. The sample was cultured PBMCs, taken from culture after CMV antigen stimulation. The receptor set was obtained from a human donor in good health (CMV status not recorded). Some clones in this sample may be carry-over from other donors' samples.

The chain recombines TRBV6-5 with TRBJ1-2; D might be TRBD1 (5 bases). Deletions cut 6 bases from V and 6 bases from J, with 17 bases between. The CDR3 length is 14 residues. Germline V gene data show CDR1 as MNHEY and CDR2 as SVGAGI. The CDR3 nucleotides are TGTGCCAGCAGGTTACGCTGGACATCTGATGGCTACACCTTC. This codes for CASRLRWTSDGYTF.

The rearrangement joins TRBV5-1 to TRBJ1-5; D is ambiguous. The CDR3 is 13 residues long. Trimming took off 1 base at V and 5 bases at J, with 7 bases between the two ends. Germline V gene data show CDR1 as SGHRS and CDR2 as YFSETQ. This CDR3 reads CASSLRVDQPQHF. In nucleotides, the CDR3 is TGCGCCAGCAGCTTGAGAGTGGATCAGCCCCAGCATTTT.

The chain combines TRBV10-3 with TRBJ2-7; TRBD2 matches 8 bases. V dropped 3 bases and J dropped 4; count of bases not matched to a gene: 8. Germline values: CDR1 ENHRY, CDR2 SYGVKD. The CDR3 runs to 15 residues. The CDR3, as DNA: TGTGCCATCAGTGAAACGGCGGGAGGCGATTACGAGCAGTACTTC. It yields the protein CAISETAGGDYEQYF.

The chain recombines TRBV6-5 with TRBJ2-3; maybe TRBD2 (6 bases). V was cut by 6 bases and J by 6 bases, with 16 bases left in between. There are 14 residues in the CDR3. In germline, CDR1 is MNHEY, CDR2 SVGAGI. The CDR3 nucleotides are TGTGCCAGCAGCCTGGACGGGAGTTTGGATACGCAGTATTTT. This gives the protein CASSLDGSLDTQYF.

The CDR3, as DNA: TGTGCCACCAGTAACGCCTACGAGCAGTACTTC. The encoded protein is CATSNAYEQYF. This chain joins TRBV24-1 and TRBJ2-7; no clear D. CDR1 and CDR2 from the germline V gene are KGHDR and SFDVKD. V was pared by 6 bases and J by 2 bases, with 4 bases between. CDR3 length: 11 amino acids.

As to this clonotype: This may come from a read error, since a much larger clone is one base off. This chain connects TRBV7-8 to TRBJ1-2; D not resolved. V lost 4 bases, J lost 7 bases, and 22 bases lay in between. The CDR3 extends over 16 amino acids. Germline V gene data show CDR1 as SGHVS and CDR2 as FQNEAQ. DNA of the CDR3: TGTGCCAGCAGCTCCCCCAACCTTCCCTCAATTTGTGGCTACACCTTC. Amino acids: CASSSPNLPSICGYTF.

The chain combines TRBV4-2 with TRBJ2-2; D is perhaps TRBD2 (6 bases). The germline CDR1 and CDR2 sequences are LGHNA and YNFKEQ. V gave up 5 bases and J gave up 3 bases, with 16 bases separating them. The CDR3 is 16 amino acids. CDR3 protein: CASSGVSGSDTGELFF. The CDR3 nucleotides are TGTGCCAGCAGCGGGGTCTCCGGGAGTGACACCGGGGAGCTGTTTTTT.

This chain uses TRBV24-1 with TRBJ2-1; D unclear. This CDR3 is built from 15 residues. Germline-derived CDR1 and CDR2 are KGHDR and SFDVKD. The V end was cut by 5 bases, the J end by 5 bases, with 15 bases between. This chain's CDR3 is CATSGVAGFNNEQFF. The CDR3 nucleotides read TGTGCCACCAGTGGGGTAGCTGGGTTCAACAATGAGCAGTTCTTC.

This clonotype was detected many times. The chain is built from TRBV4-3 and TRBJ2-4; 8 nucleotides match TRBD2. The CDR3 is 15 residues long. With 2 bases clipped from V and 7 bases from J, the junction kept 7 bases outside the gene matches. The V gene's germline CDR1 is LGHNA and CDR2 YSLEER. CDR3 in amino acids: CASSQQRERSNIQYF. The CDR3 DNA is TGCGCCAGCAGCCAACAGCGGGAGAGGAGTAACATTCAGTACTTC.

V gene TRBV2 combines with J gene TRBJ2-1; TRBD2 aligns across 13 bases. The CDR3 is made up of 14 amino acids. Trimming at V came to 8 bases and at J to 7 bases, leaving 5 bases not matched to a gene. CDR1 and CDR2 from the germline V gene are SNHLY and FYNNEI. The CDR3 DNA reads as TGTGCCAGCTGGACTAGCGGGAGTGGAAATGAGCAGTTCTTC. Amino acid sequence: CASWTSGSGNEQFF. Filled out from reference TRBV2 and TRBJ2-1, the complete variable domain reads EPEVTQTPSHQVTQMGQEVILRCVPISNHLYFYWYRQILGQKVEFLVSFYNNEISEKSEIFDDQFSVERPDGSNFTLKIRSTKLEDSAMYFCASWTSGSGNEQFFGPGTRLTVL.

This clonotype was counted a few times. The rearrangement joins TRBV20-1 to TRBJ1-5; D gene uncertain. The CDR3 covers 15 residues. With 3 bases removed from V and 7 bases from J, the gap between germline ends came to 19 bases. Germline V gene lookup returns CDR1 DFQATT and CDR2 SNEGSKA (reference sequence). In DNA form, the CDR3 reads TGCAGTGCTAGCCCCGTAGGGCAGGAAAGCCAGCCCCAGCATTTT. Translated, it gives CSASPVGQESQPQHF.

This chain uses TRBV4-1 with TRBJ2-1; TRBD2 agrees at 10 bases. The CDR3 consists of 16 residues. With V trimmed by 3 bases and J by 4 bases, 6 bases remained unmatched. CDR1 MGHRA and CDR2 YSYEKL come from the germline V gene. The CDR3 sequence is CASSHAGAGGYNEQFF. As DNA, the CDR3 is TGCGCCAGCAGCCACGCAGGAGCGGGAGGGTACAATGAGCAGTTCTTC.

The chain combines TRBV4-3 with TRBJ1-1; D ambiguous. Per germline, CDR1 LGHNA and CDR2 YSLEER. The CDR3 consists of 14 residues. Trimming took 1 base from V and 3 from J, leaving 9 bases between them. This chain's CDR3 is CASSQGSSYTEAFF. CDR3 DNA: TGCGCCAGCAGCCAAGGCTCCAGCTACACTGAAGCTTTCTTT.

This clonotype was counted between two and nine times. This rearrangement joins TRBV9 to TRBJ1-2; 7 bases map to TRBD1. Germline CDR1 reads SGDLS; CDR2 reads YYNGEE. The V and J ends lost 3 bases and 1 base, in that order; junction bases with no gene match: 3. The CDR3 loop spans 14 amino acids. The CDR3, as DNA: TGTGCCAGCAGCGGACAGGGTCATAACTATGGCTACACCTTC. Its protein is CASSGQGHNYGYTF.

In its sample, this clonotype was seen many times. The chain has TRBV7-9 and TRBJ1-4; perhaps TRBD1 as D (5 bases). CDR1 SEHNR and CDR2 FQNEAQ come from the germline V gene (reference sequence). This CDR3 is built from 15 residues. The germline V and J ends were trimmed by 5 bases and 5 bases, with 15 bases remaining between them. CDR3 coding DNA: TGTGCCAGCAGCCCAGACGGGACCTCGAATGAAAAACTGTTTTTT. Its translation: CASSPDGTSNEKLFF.

CDR3 protein: CASSFTSDSTDTQYF. The CDR3 DNA reads as TGTGCCAGCAGCTTCACTAGCGATAGCACAGATACGCAGTATTTT. This rearrangement joins TRBV7-9 to TRBJ2-3; 7 positions agree with TRBD2. V lost 3 bases and J lost 0; bases outside the gene matches: 3. Germline CDR1 reads SEHNR; CDR2 reads FQNEAQ (reference sequence). The CDR3 loop spans 15 amino acids. The variable domain in full, with the rest retrieved from reference TRBV7-9 and TRBJ2-3, is DTGVSQNPRHKITKRGQNVTFRCDPISEHNRLYWYRQTLGQGPEFLTYFQNEAQLEKSRLLSDRFSAERPKGSFSTLEIQRTEQGDSAMYLCASSFTSDSTDTQYFGPGTRLTVL.

The gene calls are TRBV19 and TRBJ2-7; tentatively, D is TRBD1 (6 bases). The ends were cut back, 7 bases at V and 3 bases at J, with 13 bases in the middle. Germline V gene lookup returns CDR1 LNHDA and CDR2 SQIVND (reference sequence). The CDR3 consists of 13 residues. The CDR3 is CASTTQGNYEQYV. The CDR3, as DNA: TGTGCCAGTACCACACAGGGAAACTACGAGCAGTACGTC.

This clonotype was recorded at least ten times. V is TRBV7-2 and J is TRBJ2-1; 9 bases match TRBD2. The CDR3 is made up of 16 amino acids. The germline gives CDR1 SGHTA, CDR2 FQGNSA. The junction had 11 bases not matched to a gene; V was cut back by 5 bases and J by 6 bases. The CDR3 spells CASSPPGLAIINEQFF. In DNA, the CDR3 is TGTGCCAGCAGCCCCCCGGGACTAGCAATTATCAATGAGCAGTTCTTC.

This clonotype was observed a few times. V is TRBV12-3 or TRBV12-4 and J is TRBJ2-1; TRBD1 might be the D (5 bases). The CDR3 is 12 residues long. V was clipped by 5 bases and J by 7 bases, with 9 bases between them. The CDR3 here is CASSPPGNEQFF. The CDR3 bases are TGTGCCAGCAGTCCACCAGGGAATGAGCAGTTCTTC.

This clonotype was seen repeatedly, ten times or more. V gene TRBV7-2 combines with J gene TRBJ1-6; D remains unclear. The CDR3 sequence is 15 residues long. V was pared by 0 bases and J by 4 bases, with 7 bases between. The germline V gene encodes CDR1 SGHTA and CDR2 FQGNSA. CDR3 in amino acids: CASSLARQYNSPLHF. DNA for the CDR3: TGTGCCAGCAGCTTAGCTCGGCAGTATAATTCACCCCTCCACTTT.

In this sample, this clonotype turned up many times. The V call is TRBV7-2, the J call TRBJ2-5, with 7 positions matching TRBD1. Losses at the gene ends were 5 bases for V and 3 bases for J; bases not matched to a gene: 15. In germline, CDR1 is SGHTA, CDR2 FQGNSA. The CDR3 contains 17 residues. CDR3 nucleotides: TGTGCCAGCAGCATAAGACCCCTGAGGGGGCGAGAAGAGACCCAGTACTTC. The encoded protein is CASSIRPLRGREETQYF.

Ten or more counts support this clonotype. The chain carries TRBV7-2 and TRBJ2-1, with 12 bases identical to TRBD2. V was clipped by 5 bases and J by 6 bases; unmatched bases: 8. CDR3 length: 16 amino acids. Germline CDR1 is SGHTA and CDR2 is FQGNSA. The CDR3 bases are TGTGCCAGCAGCCCCTTGACTAGCGGGAGCCTCAATGAGCAGTTCTTC. Translating it yields CASSPLTSGSLNEQFF.

The table lists this clonotype with a few counts. The V and J genes are TRBV7-3 and TRBJ2-3, with D unresolved. The CDR3 totals 16 residues. The ends were cut back, 6 bases at V and 2 bases at J, with 18 bases in the middle. Germline V gives CDR1 SGHTA, CDR2 FQGTGA. CDR3 in DNA: TGTGCCAGCAGTGTTGAAAGAGGTGACCACACAGATACGCAGTATTTT. It yields the protein CASSVERGDHTDTQYF.

The chain is built from TRBV7-6 and TRBJ2-2; D is possibly TRBD2 (6 bases). The CDR3 totals 15 residues. CDR1 is SGHVS and CDR2 is FNYEAQ in the germline V gene. V lost 5 bases and J 4 bases, leaving 14 bases between the germline ends. CDR3 residues: CASSLGGRFTGELFF. The CDR3 DNA follows: TGTGCCAGCAGCCTAGGAGGGCGGTTCACCGGGGAGCTGTTTTTT.

This clonotype showed up just a few times. The chain couples TRBV19 to TRBJ2-1; D perhaps matches TRBD2 (6 bases). The CDR3 length is 12 residues. CDR1 LNHDA and CDR2 SQIVND come from the germline V gene (reference sequence). V lost 3 bases and J 10 bases, leaving 10 bases between the germline ends. This CDR3 reads CASSIPSGEQFF. For the CDR3, the DNA is TGTGCCAGTAGTATCCCGAGCGGGGAGCAGTTCTTC.

This clonotype showed up just a few times. The chain joins TRBV12-3 or TRBV12-4 to TRBJ1-2, with 7 bases identical to TRBD1. There are 14 residues in the CDR3. Trimming removed 0 bases from V and 4 bases from J; junction bases left unmatched: 2. CDR3 protein: CASSLAAGGYGYTF. In DNA form, the CDR3 reads TGTGCCAGCAGTTTAGCAGCAGGGGGCTATGGCTACACCTTC.

This clonotype has ten or more counts. The chain uses TRBV7-2 and TRBJ2-6, with unresolved D. With 1 base removed from V and 0 bases from J, the gap between germline ends came to 4 bases. Germline values: CDR1 SGHTA, CDR2 FQGNSA. The length of the CDR3 is 15 residues. The CDR3: CASSLDHSGANVLTF. CDR3 nucleotide sequence: TGTGCCAGCAGCTTAGACCACTCTGGGGCCAACGTCCTGACTTTC. Using reference TRBV7-2 and TRBJ2-6 for the parts outside the CDR3, the full variable domain is GAGVSQSPSNKVTEKGKDVELRCDPISGHTALYWYRQSLGQGLEFLIYFQGNSAPDKSGLPSDRFSAERTGGSVSTLTIQRTQQEDSAVYLCASSLDHSGANVLTFGAGSRLTVL.